This T cell receptor (beta chain) originates from a study of CD8+ T cells in alopecia areata. The CDR3 is made up of 13 amino acids. Deletions cut 8 bases from V and 2 bases from J, with 13 bases between. This clone was seen a few times. Extraction and reverse transcription of RNA yielded cDNA as the sequencing template. The assay was immunoSEQ multiplex PCR, and TCRdb's table has in-frame clones only and misses some. Of 130,000 or so clones in the sample, around 49% were seen once. The chain combines TRBV5-3 with TRBJ2-5; no firm D call. TRBV5-3 is flagged as an ORF with uncertain function. The sequencing here drew on CD8+ T cells sorted from blood, taken at week 0. The clonotype was recovered from a human donor with alopecia areata. The CDR3 loop is CASNTLGQETQYF. CDR3 DNA sequence: TGTGCCAGCAACACACTTGGACAAGAGACCCAGTACTTC.